This entry is about one T cell receptor (beta chain). There are 13 residues in the CDR3. Germline CDR1 and CDR2: MNHEY and SVGAGI. V shed 6 bases, J shed 12 bases, and the junction held 13 bases outside the gene matches. The data stem from a study of blood T cell repertoires in COVID-19. The wider study: Specimens from acute and convalescent COVID-19 originated in the United States, Italy and Spain.

The table came from immunoSEQ multiplex PCR; TCRdb's copy has only in-frame clones and leaves some out. The repertoire consists of some 180,000 clones, with approximately 87% occurring once and the leading ten covering roughly 20%. Sequenced material: peripheral blood. The chain joins TRBV6-5 to TRBJ1-1, with 7 nucleotides matching TRBD1. This clonotype originated in a man between 65 and 79 years old with active or convalescent COVID-19. The CDR3 sequence: CASRPDREKETFF. The CDR3 nucleotides read TGTGCCAGCAGGCCCGACAGGGAAAAAGAGACTTTCTTT.